The next 5 T cell receptor beta chains were all read from a single sample in a study of identifying expanded T cells in peripheral blood. Assay: immunoSEQ multiplex PCR; the TCRdb copy retains only in-frame clones and omits some. The table has roughly 100,000 clones, 88% seen once. Specimen: blood. The receptors shown here come from a person aged 18-70 years in good health.

V usage is TRBV5-1 and J usage is TRBJ2-7; 9 nucleotides line up with TRBD1. V lost 6 bases to trimming and J lost 2 bases; unmatched junction nucleotides: 9. The CDR3 length is 15 residues. CDR1 is SGHRS and CDR2 is YFSETQ in the germline V gene. The CDR3 sequence: CASTEGQGSTYEQYF. CDR3 bases: TGCGCCAGCACCGAAGGACAGGGGAGCACCTACGAGCAGTACTTC. The full variable domain, in which reference TRBV5-1 and TRBJ2-7 provide the parts outside the CDR3, is KAGVTQTPRYLIKTRGQQVTLSCSPISGHRSVSWYQQTPGQGLQFLFEYFSETQRNKGNFPGRFSGRQFSNSRSEMNVSTLELGDSALYLCASTEGQGSTYEQYFGPGTRLTVT.

The DNA for the CDR3 is TGTGCCAGCAGTGAGGGAGGGGGCACTGAAGCTTTCTTT. Translation gives CASSEGGGTEAFF. The chain couples TRBV6-5 to TRBJ1-1, with D possibly being TRBD1 (6 bases). This CDR3 contains 13 residues. Germline CDR1 reads MNHEY; CDR2 reads SVGAGI. V dropped 5 bases and J dropped 4 bases, with 11 bases sitting between them.

The rearrangement links TRBV4-1 to TRBJ2-3, with 10 bases fitting TRBD1. The CDR3 loop spans 15 amino acids. Unmatched junction bases numbered 6, after V lost 4 bases and J lost 5 bases. CDR1 and CDR2 (germline): MGHRA, YSYEKL. CDR3 nucleotides: TGCGCCAGCAGCCGCCGACAGGGGGCACAAGATACGCAGTATTTT. It is translated as CASSRRQGAQDTQYF.

The chain is built from TRBV29-1 and TRBJ2-5; D unresolved. Germline lookup yields CDR1 SQVTM and CDR2 ANQGSEA. V lost 7 bases, J lost 5 bases, and 17 bases lay in between. CDR3 length: 13 amino acids. CDR3 loop: CSAALPDGETQYF. The CDR3 DNA reads TGCAGCGCGGCCCTACCGGACGGGGAGACCCAGTACTTC.

The sample holds a few counts of this clone. This chain connects TRBV19 to TRBJ2-7; no clear D. With 0 bases removed from V and 5 bases from J, the gap between germline ends came to 17 bases. The CDR3 sequence is 16 residues long. The germline gives CDR1 LNHDA, CDR2 SQIVND (reference sequence). For the CDR3, the DNA is TGTGCCAGTAGTATAGAGAACCCCCCCGGGTTCCACGAGCAGTACTTC. Translation gives CASSIENPPGFHEQYF.